What follows describes a single TCR beta chain. Its antigen is not identified. PCR or immunohistochemistry showed mismatch repair deficiency in every enrolled patient. TCRs were sequenced from a few patients responding to pembrolizumab. The sample is drawn from a study of PD-1 blockade in mismatch repair-deficient tumors. Overall study: Patients had around 11 mismatch repair-deficient cancer types and were previously treated and progressing.

The assay was immunoSEQ multiplex PCR, and TCRdb's table has in-frame clones only and misses some. The repertoire includes tens of thousands of clones, approximately 80% of them detected once, and 4.5% to 7% sits in the top ten. Study results and limitations: Rapid post-treatment expansion, then contraction, generally preceding radiologic response, marked tumor-resident clones.

CDR1 SGHTA and CDR2 FQGNSA come from the germline V gene. There are 16 residues in the CDR3. The ends were cut back, 4 bases at V and 3 bases at J, with 16 bases in the middle. This clonotype originated in an adult with mismatch repair-deficient cancer. The starting material was peripheral blood, obtained 2 weeks after starting pembrolizumab. The rearrangement links TRBV7-2 to TRBJ2-1; possible D gene TRBD2, 6 bases. CDR3 nucleotide sequence: TGTGCCAGCAGCTCCCTCTATGCGGGGAGCTACAATGAGCAGTTCTTC. Protein product: CASSSLYAGSYNEQFF.